These 30 T cell receptor beta chains share one sample of origin, sequenced in a study of blood T cell repertoires in COVID-19. Here immunoSEQ multiplex PCR was the method, and the copy in TCRdb shows in-frame clones only, minus some. The sample has roughly 230,000 clones, 85% to 90% seen once; the top ten hold around 3.7%. The sequenced sample was PBMCs or T cells enriched from blood (not recorded which). These receptors were collected from a woman under 40 with acute COVID-19.

The V and J genes are TRBV5-4 and TRBJ2-7; TRBD1 is a possible D gene (5 bases). The CDR3 consists of 12 residues. The germline V gene encodes CDR1 SGHNT and CDR2 YYREEE (reference sequence). V lost 5 bases and J 5 bases, leaving 11 bases between the germline ends. CDR3 nucleotide sequence: TGTGCCAGCAGTTTCAGACAGAACGAGCAGTACTTC. Its translation is CASSFRQNEQYF.

This chain uses TRBV3-1 (or the pseudogene TRBV3-2) with TRBJ2-1; 8 nucleotides agree with TRBD1. This CDR3 is 16 amino acids long. Germline loops: CDR1 LGHDT, CDR2 YNNKEL (reference sequence). V dropped 3 bases and J dropped 2; count of bases not matched to a gene: 6. The CDR3 DNA sequence: TGTGCCAGCAGCCAGTCCGGGACAGGAGCCTACAATGAGCAGTTCTTC. It encodes CASSQSGTGAYNEQFF.

The chain uses TRBV25-1 and TRBJ1-1; no firm D call. V shed 0 bases and J shed 4 bases, with 6 bases lying between them. Germline V gene data show CDR1 as MGHDK and CDR2 as SYGVNS. CDR3 length: 13 residues. The CDR3 sequence is CASSEYRRTEAFF. Written as DNA, the CDR3 is TGTGCCAGCAGTGAATACAGGCGCACTGAAGCTTTCTTT.

J is TRBJ2-7 and V is TRBV11-2; 10 bases fit TRBD1. Germline CDR1 and CDR2: SGHAT and FQNNGV. The CDR3 is 14 residues long. Losses at the gene ends were 6 bases for V and 3 bases for J; bases not matched to a gene: 5. The CDR3 bases are TGTGCCAGCAGTAGACAGGGGGCCGACTACGAGCAGTACTTC. Translation: CASSRQGADYEQYF.

The genes are TRBV4-1 and TRBJ2-1, with D hard to call. There are 13 residues in the CDR3. CDR1 and CDR2 (germline): MGHRA, YSYEKL. Between the trimmed V and J ends, which lost 4 bases and 5 bases, there was a span of 9 bases. The CDR3: CASSLVVNNEQFF. In nucleotides, the CDR3 is TGCGCCAGCAGCCTGGTAGTGAACAATGAGCAGTTCTTC.

This chain links TRBV7-2 with TRBJ2-3, with a tentative D call TRBD1 (5 bases). The V gene lost 0 bases and the J gene lost 3 bases, with 7 bases spanning the gap. The CDR3 has 14 amino acids. CDR1 is SGHTA and CDR2 is FQGNSA in the germline V gene. CDR3 sequence (DNA): TGTGCCAGCAGCTTAGCGGGGCAGACAGATACGCAGTATTTT. Translated: CASSLAGQTDTQYF.

The chain links TRBV24-1 to TRBJ2-3, with 13 bases matching TRBD2. The CDR3 totals 19 residues. Germline loops: CDR1 KGHDR, CDR2 SFDVKD. V was pared by 2 bases and J by 7 bases, with 14 bases of the junction left unmatched. Here the CDR3 reads CATSDSGTSGAAGHNTQYF. The CDR3 region has the DNA TGTGCCACCAGTGATTCCGGGACTAGCGGGGCCGCCGGTCACAATACGCAGTATTTT.

The CDR3: CASSPGQGISYEQYF. CDR3 in DNA: TGTGCCAGCTCACCAGGCCAGGGGATTTCCTACGAGCAGTACTTC. V and J are TRBV18 and TRBJ2-7, with D possibly TRBD1 on 6 matching bases. The CDR3 consists of 15 residues. Trimming removed 2 bases at V and 1 base at J, with 12 bases between. The germline gives CDR1 KGHSH, CDR2 LQKENI.

The CDR3 sequence is CASSQPGRGFNSPLHF. CDR3 DNA sequence: TGCGCCAGCAGCCAACCTGGCCGGGGATTCAATTCACCCCTCCACTTT. The chain couples TRBV4-1 to TRBJ1-6; D gene uncertain. The germline V gene has CDR1 MGHRA and CDR2 YSYEKL. This CDR3 contains 16 residues. Trimming stripped 2 bases from V and 7 bases from J, with 15 bases between.

This clone was seen a single time. This chain links TRBV5-8 with TRBJ1-2; 7 nucleotides agree with TRBD1. CDR3 length equals 13 residues. Germline CDR1 SGHTS, CDR2 YDEGEE. Trimming removed 3 bases from V and 8 bases from J; junction bases left unmatched: 7. The chain's CDR3 is CASSYTGVEGYTF. CDR3 DNA: TGTGCCAGCAGCTACACAGGGGTAGAAGGCTACACCTTC.

V usage is TRBV29-1 and J usage is TRBJ2-7; 7 nucleotides match TRBD1. Trimming at V came to 2 bases and at J to 2 bases, leaving 3 bases not matched to a gene. The CDR3 spans 13 residues. Germline CDR1 SQVTM, CDR2 ANQGSEA. The CDR3 region is CSVERDSPYEQYF. The CDR3 coding sequence is TGCAGCGTTGAAAGGGACAGCCCCTACGAGCAGTACTTC.

V and J are TRBV19 and TRBJ2-3; D is undetermined. V lost 7 bases and J 4 bases, leaving 12 bases between the germline ends. Germline values: CDR1 LNHDA, CDR2 SQIVND (reference sequence). The CDR3 is made up of 13 amino acids. The CDR3 sequence is CASNSLWSDTQYF. The CDR3 DNA sequence: TGTGCCAGTAACTCCCTGTGGTCAGATACGCAGTATTTT.

The V gene is TRBV24-1, the J gene TRBJ1-2, with 7 positions matching TRBD1. The length of the CDR3 is 14 residues. V dropped 1 base and J dropped 8; count of bases not matched to a gene: 6. Germline V gene lookup returns CDR1 KGHDR and CDR2 SFDVKD. CDR3 residues: CATSDLGQVTGYTF. CDR3 nucleotide sequence: TGTGCCACCAGTGATTTAGGACAGGTGACGGGCTACACCTTC.

The chain links TRBV4-3 to TRBJ1-2, with TRBD1 matching 7 bases. CDR1 LGHNA and CDR2 YSLEER come from the germline V gene. V shed 0 bases and J 0 bases; nucleotides not matched to a gene: 7. The CDR3 is made up of 17 amino acids. CDR3 DNA: TGCGCCAGCAGCCAAGATCCAAGGGGACAGACTAACTATGGCTACACCTTC. It encodes CASSQDPRGQTNYGYTF.

The chain carries TRBV4-3 and TRBJ1-4; 10 nucleotides line up with TRBD1. Per germline, CDR1 LGHNA and CDR2 YSLEER. Germline trimming cut 1 base from V and 8 bases from J; bases unmatched to any gene: 4. This CDR3 comprises 15 residues. The CDR3 reads CASSQVGTGEEKLFF. CDR3 coding DNA: TGCGCCAGCAGCCAAGTGGGGACAGGGGAAGAAAAACTGTTTTTT.

This clone appeared once. The chain recombines TRBV10-3 with TRBJ2-3, with 7 nucleotides matching TRBD2. This CDR3 is 15 amino acids long. The germline gives CDR1 ENHRY, CDR2 SYGVKD. The ends lost 7 bases at V and 6 bases at J; junction bases unmatched: 13. CDR3 sequence: CAITSRGVGEDTQYF. The CDR3 coding sequence is TGTGCCATCACGAGCCGGGGGGTCGGGGAGGATACGCAGTATTTT.

The CDR3 DNA is TGCGCCAGCAGCTTGGGGGACAGATTCCAAGAGACCCAGTACTTC. Translating it yields CASSLGDRFQETQYF. This sequence joins TRBV5-1 and TRBJ2-5, with 7 nucleotides matching TRBD1. CDR3 length: 15 residues. Germline V gene lookup returns CDR1 SGHRS and CDR2 YFSETQ. V lost 0 bases, J lost 1 base, and 3 bases stayed unmatched. The whole variable domain, remainder taken from reference TRBV5-1 and TRBJ2-5, is KAGVTQTPRYLIKTRGQQVTLSCSPISGHRSVSWYQQTPGQGLQFLFEYFSETQRNKGNFPGRFSGRQFSNSRSEMNVSTLELGDSALYLCASSLGDRFQETQYFGPGTRLLVL.

This clone was detected only once. The chain couples TRBV7-2 to TRBJ2-2, with 9 bases identical to TRBD1. The CDR3 length is 18 residues. Germline CDR1 SGHTA, CDR2 FQGNSA. Trimming at V came to 6 bases and at J to 3 bases, leaving 14 bases not matched to a gene. The CDR3 coding sequence is TGTGCCAGCAGTCCAAGACTCCGGGACAGGGAGGACACCGGGGAGCTGTTTTTT. It codes for CASSPRLRDREDTGELFF. Supplemented by reference TRBV7-2 and TRBJ2-2, the full variable domain reads GAGVSQSPSNKVTEKGKDVELRCDPISGHTALYWYRQSLGQGLEFLIYFQGNSAPDKSGLPSDRFSAERTGGSVSTLTIQRTQQEDSAVYLCASSPRLRDREDTGELFFGEGSRLTVL.

This clone was seen a handful of times. The rearrangement links TRBV29-1 to TRBJ1-2; TRBD1 might be the D (6 bases). Germline values: CDR1 SQVTM, CDR2 ANQGSEA. V was shortened by 3 bases and J by 4 bases, with 12 bases between the two germline ends. The CDR3 runs 13 residues. CDR3 protein: CSVEGRGGYGYTF. The CDR3 DNA is TGCAGCGTTGAGGGCAGGGGTGGCTATGGCTACACCTTC.

This chain connects TRBV7-9 to TRBJ1-5; D remains unclear. V gave up 4 bases and J gave up 2 bases, with 9 bases separating them. The CDR3 spans 14 residues. CDR1 SEHNR and CDR2 FQNEAQ come from the germline V gene (reference sequence). As DNA, the CDR3 is TGTGCCAGCAGCTCCGGTCCGGGCAATCAGCCCCAGCATTTT. It specifies CASSSGPGNQPQHF.

Notes on this clone: An end of the junction does not agree with germline; a read error may underlie this. The V and J genes are TRBV30 and TRBJ1-1, with TRBD1 identical over 7 bases. The CDR3 is made up of 12 amino acids. Germline CDR1 reads GTSNPN; CDR2 reads SVGIG (reference sequence). In DNA, the CDR3 is TGTGCCTGGAGTACCTCCCGGGACAGTCGCGACTTT. Protein: CAWSTSRDSRDF.

The gene calls are TRBV5-1 and TRBJ2-5; no clear D. Germline CDR1 and CDR2: SGHRS and YFSETQ. Between the trimmed V and J ends, which lost 0 bases and 3 bases, there was a span of 9 bases. This CDR3 has 14 residues. The DNA of the CDR3 is TGCGCCAGCAGCTTGGGACTCACTAAAGAGACCCAGTACTTC. It encodes CASSLGLTKETQYF.

V and J are TRBV29-1 and TRBJ2-5; 7 bases line up with TRBD1. The V and J ends lost 0 bases and 3 bases, in that order; junction bases with no gene match: 7. The CDR3 contains 15 residues. The germline V gene encodes CDR1 SQVTM and CDR2 ANQGSEA. The DNA of the CDR3 is TGCAGCGTTGAAGATCAAGGCAGGGGGAAAGAGACCCAGTACTTC. Its protein is CSVEDQGRGKETQYF.

The chain recombines TRBV27 with TRBJ2-3; D may be TRBD2 (6 bases). The V and J ends lost 7 bases and 4 bases respectively, with 15 bases between them. This CDR3 comprises 14 residues. Germline V CDR1 and CDR2: MNHEY, SMNVEV (reference sequence). CDR3 region: CASTRRGNADTQYF. In DNA, the CDR3 is TGTGCCAGCACGAGACGGGGGAACGCAGATACGCAGTATTTT.

V gene TRBV5-4 combines with J gene TRBJ2-5; D unresolved. Between the trimmed V and J ends, which lost 5 bases and 3 bases, there was a span of 11 bases. This CDR3 is 13 amino acids long. Germline CDR1 and CDR2: SGHNT and YYREEE (reference sequence). The CDR3 sequence: CASSLPMKETQYF. CDR3 nucleotide sequence: TGTGCCAGCAGTCTACCCATGAAAGAGACCCAGTACTTC.

The rearrangement joins TRBV9 to TRBJ2-3; 9 nucleotides agree with TRBD1. This CDR3 region has 14 residues. Per germline, CDR1 SGDLS and CDR2 YYNGEE. V shed 3 bases and J 5 bases; nucleotides not matched to a gene: 4. The DNA of the CDR3 is TGTGCCAGCAGCGCGTACAGGGGGCAAGATACGCAGTATTTT. Amino acids: CASSAYRGQDTQYF.

The chain is built from TRBV24-1 and TRBJ1-6, with TRBD1 as a possible D gene (6 bases). V lost 4 bases, J lost 8 bases, and 14 bases lay in between. Germline-derived CDR1 and CDR2 are KGHDR and SFDVKD. The CDR3 is made up of 15 amino acids. The CDR3 loop reads CATSESGVGHSPLHF. The CDR3 DNA reads TGTGCCACCAGTGAATCAGGGGTTGGGCATTCACCCCTCCACTTT.

The V and J genes are TRBV30 and TRBJ1-1, with D unresolved. Germline V gene data show CDR1 as GTSNPN and CDR2 as SVGIG (reference sequence). The CDR3 loop spans 11 amino acids. V was clipped by 3 bases and J by 5 bases, with 7 bases between them. CDR3 residues: CAWRGRTEAFF. The CDR3 DNA reads TGTGCCTGGAGGGGCAGGACTGAAGCTTTCTTT.

The chain links TRBV30 to TRBJ2-3; 12 nucleotides match TRBD2. CDR1 and CDR2 from the germline V gene are GTSNPN and SVGIG (reference sequence). This CDR3 has 18 residues. Trimming took 4 bases from V and 2 from J; bases not matched to a gene: 13. Here the CDR3 DNA reads TGTGCCTGGACCCCATTTGTAGGGACTAGCGGGTACACAGATACGCAGTATTTT. This gives the protein CAWTPFVGTSGYTDTQYF. Based on the CDR3 plus reference TRBV30 and TRBJ2-3, the full variable domain is SQTIHQWPATLVQPVGSPLSLECTVEGTSNPNLYWYRQAAGRGLQLLFYSVGIGQISSEVPQNLSASRPQDRQFILSSKKLLLSDSGFYLCAWTPFVGTSGYTDTQYFGPGTRLTVL.

This CDR3 reads CASSPSDRSHAKLFF. The CDR3 DNA reads TGCGCCAGCAGCCCTTCGGACAGATCGCATGCAAAACTGTTTTTT. The genes are TRBV4-3 and TRBJ1-4; D is possibly TRBD1 (6 bases). The CDR3 consists of 15 residues. CDR1 is LGHNA, CDR2 YSLEER, per germline. V was trimmed by 4 bases and J by 10 bases, leaving 19 bases between them.